The sequence of this T cell receptor beta chain was determined in a study of molecular identifiers for immune sequencing clone quantification. Study-level findings and limits: Over 97% of CMV-specific effector molecules, but under 1% of naive ones, were in clones above 20 copies. Jurkat TCR RNA spiked in from one cell could reportedly be detected among about a million naive cells.

A note on this clonotype: Its antigen is not known.

In TCRdb, the PCR reads were re-called with MiXCR into one record per CDR3 protein. The sample has hundreds of thousands of distinct CDR3 sequences, roughly a quarter seen once. Sequences were obtained from naive CD8+ T cells from blood, with Jurkat cell RNA spiked in. Subset denoted: FACS-sorted CD8+CD4-CCR7+CD45RA+ naive T cells. The TCR was taken from a human donor in good health. Some libraries in this study had Jurkat cell RNA spiked in.

CDR3 protein: CAWGYPLQGSYEQYF. CDR3 coding DNA: TGTGCCTGGGGATATCCTCTACAGGGGTCCTACGAGCAGTACTTC. The V gene is TRBV30, the J gene TRBJ2-7, with TRBD1 matching 7 bases. This CDR3 spans 15 amino acids. Germline CDR1 reads GTSNPN; CDR2 reads SVGIG (reference sequence). The V segment lost 5 bases and the J segment 1 base; nucleotides outside the gene matches: 11.